The 13 T cell receptor beta chains in this list originate from one sample, sequenced in a study of blood T cell repertoires in COVID-19. Generated by immunoSEQ multiplex PCR, the TCRdb table keeps only in-frame clones and is missing some. The top ten clones hold 3.5% to 4.5% of a sample with around 310,000 clones, more than 75% of them seen once. Sequenced input: peripheral blood. Source of these receptors: a woman aged 45-65 years with active or convalescent COVID-19.

This sequence joins TRBV15 and TRBJ1-2; the match to TRBD1 covers 8 bases. J lost 4 bases, V lost 0 bases, and 10 bases had no gene match. The CDR3 totals 17 residues. Germline values: CDR1 LNHNV, CDR2 YYDKDF (reference sequence). The CDR3 spells CATSRDKATGAVYGYTF. The DNA of the CDR3 is TGTGCCACCAGCAGAGATAAGGCGACAGGGGCTGTCTATGGCTACACCTTC.

J is TRBJ1-2 and V is TRBV7-3; tentative D call: TRBD1 (6 bases). The V end was cut by 8 bases, the J end by 4 bases, with 14 bases between. From germline, CDR1 is SGHTA and CDR2 FQGTGA. The CDR3 extends over 13 amino acids. Here the CDR3 reads CASAVGAGYGYTF. CDR3 in DNA: TGTGCCAGCGCCGTGGGGGCAGGCTATGGCTACACCTTC. Full variable domain (outside the CDR3, taken from reference TRBV7-3 and TRBJ1-2): GAGVSQTPSNKVTEKGKYVELRCDPISGHTALYWYRQSLGQGPEFLIYFQGTGAADDSGLPNDRFFAVRPEGSVSTLKIQRTERGDSAVYLCASAVGAGYGYTFGSGTRLTVV.

This chain connects TRBV4-1 to TRBJ1-2; no clear D gene. V dropped 0 bases and J dropped 5 bases, with 19 bases sitting between them. The CDR3 is made up of 17 amino acids. Germline V gives CDR1 MGHRA, CDR2 YSYEKL. This CDR3 is CASSQDEVNAIAYGYTF. CDR3 coding DNA: TGCGCCAGCAGCCAAGATGAGGTCAACGCCATAGCTTATGGCTACACCTTC.

This clone was seen once. The V gene is TRBV27, the J gene TRBJ2-7, with D perhaps TRBD1 (5 bases). The CDR3 loop spans 15 amino acids. V was pared by 1 base and J by 0 bases, with 10 bases between. CDR1 and CDR2 (germline): MNHEY, SMNVEV (reference sequence). CDR3 in DNA: TGTGCCAGCAGTTTATATGGACAAAGCTCCTACGAGCAGTACTTC. It yields the protein CASSLYGQSSYEQYF.

The CDR3 sequence is CASSLRQTFGNTIYF. The CDR3 coding sequence is TGTGCCAGCAGCCTACGACAGACATTCGGAAACACCATATATTTT. The chain combines TRBV5-5 with TRBJ1-3, with TRBD1 as a possible D gene (5 bases). The V and J ends lost 4 bases and 4 bases respectively, with 15 bases between them. This CDR3 is built from 15 residues. Per germline, CDR1 SGHKS and CDR2 YYEKEE (reference sequence).

A few counts support this clone. V and J are TRBV28 and TRBJ2-6, with D possibly TRBD1 on 5 matching bases. Deletions cut 8 bases from V and 2 bases from J, with 10 bases between. This CDR3 comprises 14 residues. Per the germline V gene, CDR1 is MDHEN and CDR2 is SYDVKM. CDR3 region: CASRVGAGANVLTF. The CDR3 coding sequence is TGTGCCAGCCGAGTAGGGGCTGGGGCCAACGTCCTGACTTTC.

The chain recombines TRBV10-3 with TRBJ2-5; TRBD1 matches 9 bases. The CDR3 extends over 16 amino acids. In germline, CDR1 is ENHRY, CDR2 SYGVKD. J was trimmed by 2 bases and V by 5 bases; bases with no gene match: 9. CDR3 region: CAISQGTGTLQETQYF. The CDR3 nucleotides are TGTGCCATCAGTCAGGGGACAGGGACGCTTCAAGAGACCCAGTACTTC.

The chain links TRBV27 to TRBJ1-4; D unclear. The CDR3 consists of 13 residues. Germline lookup yields CDR1 MNHEY and CDR2 SMNVEV (reference sequence). Trimming stripped 2 bases from V and 13 bases from J, with 14 bases between. CDR3 sequence reads: CASSLLPQAGLFF. Here the CDR3 DNA reads TGTGCCAGCAGTTTACTTCCCCAGGCGGGACTGTTTTTT.

V and J are TRBV6-2 or TRBV6-3 and TRBJ2-5; TRBD1 matches at 7 bases. The CDR3 length is 15 residues. V was clipped by 0 bases and J by 7 bases; unmatched bases: 8. CDR1 is MNHEY, CDR2 SVGEGT, per germline. The CDR3 sequence is CASSYSLRTGGTQYF. CDR3 in DNA: TGTGCCAGCAGTTACTCTCTTCGGACAGGTGGGACCCAGTACTTC.

The chain carries TRBV25-1 and TRBJ1-5; 8 positions agree with TRBD1. Germline CDR1 and CDR2: MGHDK and SYGVNS. The V segment lost 3 bases and the J segment 5 bases; nucleotides outside the gene matches: 6. The CDR3 spans 15 residues. CDR3 sequence reads: CASSEGTGLYQPQHF. CDR3 DNA sequence: TGTGCCAGCAGTGAGGGGACAGGCTTATATCAGCCCCAGCATTTT.

The CDR3 spells CASRAEENEKLFF. The CDR3 nucleotides are TGTGCCAGCAGGGCGGAGGAAAATGAAAAACTGTTTTTT. This chain uses TRBV21-1 with TRBJ1-4. TRBV21-1 is a pseudogene segment. This CDR3 region has 13 residues.

The chain has TRBV19 and TRBJ2-1; 9 positions agree with TRBD2. The CDR3 has 18 amino acids. CDR1 and CDR2 from the germline V gene are LNHDA and SQIVND (reference sequence). V shed 4 bases and J 2 bases; nucleotides not matched to a gene: 12. The CDR3 region has the DNA TGTGCCAGTAGTACCCGCCTCCCCTCTAGCGGGACCTACAATGAGCAGTTCTTC. Protein sequence: CASSTRLPSSGTYNEQFF.

The sample holds a few counts of this clone. The chain joins TRBV6-2 or TRBV6-3 to TRBJ1-1; weak D call: TRBD1 (6 bases). The CDR3 spans 13 residues. Germline CDR1 is MNHEY and CDR2 is SVGEGT. Trimming removed 5 bases from V and 7 bases from J, with 14 bases in between. For the CDR3, the DNA is TGTGCCAGCAGTCGCCAGCAGGGGTTTGAAGCTTTCTTT. It codes for CASSRQQGFEAFF.